These T cell receptor beta chains were read from a single sample in a study of T cell changes during pregnancy in multiple sclerosis. Using immunoSEQ multiplex PCR, the repertoire was profiled, and TCRdb retains in-frame clones only, with some absent. The repertoire holds tens of thousands of clones, with 80% to 95% as singletons. The material was peripheral blood, obtained after pregnancy. The receptor source for this set is a female donor in good health, enrolled as a control in a pregnancy study. Each CDR3 is given with its conserved first and last residue. A D gene is named only where the DNA matches it firmly. Part of the rows lack a size; the others show once, few, many or a class for expanded clones.

J gene: TRBJ2-2
clone size: -
D gene: -
V gene: TRBV6-4
CDR3 DNA: TGTGCCAGCAGTCAACAGGGCACCGGGGAGCTGTTTTTT
CDR3 protein: CASSQQGTGELFF

J gene: TRBJ2-1
clone size: -
D gene: -
V gene: TRBV18
CDR3 DNA: TGTGCCAGCTCACCAGGCAGGGTATCCTACAATGAGCAGTTCTTC
CDR3 protein: CASSPGRVSYNEQFF

J gene: TRBJ2-7
clone size: -
D gene: -
V gene: TRBV4-3
CDR3 DNA: TGCGCCAGCAGCCTCGAGGGAGGCTCCTACGAGCAGTACTTC
CDR3 protein: CASSLEGGSYEQYF

J gene: TRBJ2-7
clone size: -
D gene: TRBD2
V gene: TRBV2
CDR3 DNA: TGTGCCAGCAGTGAAGCGAGCGGGAGTGAAAACGAGCAGTACTTC
CDR3 protein: CASSEASGSENEQYF

J gene: TRBJ1-6
clone size: -
D gene: TRBD1
V gene: TRBV27
CDR3 DNA: TGTGCCAGTTCAAAGGGACAGTCTCACTCACCCCTCCACTTT
CDR3 protein: CASSKGQSHSPLHF

J gene: TRBJ1-2
clone size: -
D gene: -
V gene: TRBV7-2
CDR3 DNA: TGTGCCAGCAGCTTAACGCAGGGCCCCCGTGGCTACACCTTC
CDR3 protein: CASSLTQGPRGYTF

J gene: TRBJ2-1
clone size: -
D gene: -
V gene: TRBV28
CDR3 DNA: TGTGCCAGCAGTGGGGGGAACGGGGACAATGAGCAGTTCTTC
CDR3 protein: CASSGGNGDNEQFF

J gene: TRBJ2-5
clone size: -
D gene: TRBD2
V gene: TRBV6-5
CDR3 DNA: TGTGCCAGCCAGGGCGGGGGGGCCCGGGAGACCCAGTACTTC
CDR3 protein: CASQGGGARETQYF

J gene: TRBJ1-2
clone size: -
D gene: -
V gene: TRBV28
CDR3 DNA: TGTGCCAGCTCTGGGGGGAGGAACTATGGCTACACCTTC
CDR3 protein: CASSGGRNYGYTF

J gene: TRBJ2-7
clone size: -
D gene: -
V gene: TRBV4-3
CDR3 DNA: TGCGCCAGCAGCCAAGTCCCGGGAAACTCCTACGAGCAGTACTTC
CDR3 protein: CASSQVPGNSYEQYF

J gene: TRBJ2-7
clone size: -
D gene: TRBD1
V gene: TRBV7-2
CDR3 DNA: TGTGCCAGCTTACGACAGGGCGCTACCTACGAGCAGTACTTC
CDR3 protein: CASLRQGATYEQYF

J gene: TRBJ1-1
clone size: once
D gene: -
V gene: TRBV19
CDR3 DNA: TGTGCCACCGGGGGGGACACGAACACTGAAGCTTTCTTT
CDR3 protein: CATGGDTNTEAFF

J gene: TRBJ2-5
clone size: -
D gene: TRBD2
V gene: TRBV28
CDR3 DNA: TGTGCCAGCAGGTTCCGGGGGGGACAAGGGCGATTCCAGTACTTC
CDR3 protein: CASRFRGGQGRFQYF

J gene: TRBJ1-2
clone size: -
D gene: TRBD1
V gene: TRBV19
CDR3 DNA: TGTGCCAGTAGTTCCCAGGGACAGGCTTATGGCTACACCTTC
CDR3 protein: CASSSQGQAYGYTF

J gene: TRBJ1-1
clone size: -
D gene: TRBD1
V gene: TRBV5-6
CDR3 DNA: TGTGCCAGCAGCTTGTGGCCGGGGACAGGGGGTTGGGGCACTGAAGCTTTCTTT
CDR3 protein: CASSLWPGTGGWGTEAFF

J gene: TRBJ1-5
clone size: -
D gene: -
V gene: TRBV28
CDR3 DNA: TGTGCCAGCAGACTAGCGGGGGAAGGGCAGCCCCAGCATTTT
CDR3 protein: CASRLAGEGQPQHF

J gene: TRBJ1-4
clone size: -
D gene: TRBD1
V gene: TRBV6-5
CDR3 DNA: TGTGCCAGCAGTTACAGTCCACAGGGGGGGAGTGAAAAACTGTTTTTT
CDR3 protein: CASSYSPQGGSEKLFF

J gene: TRBJ2-5
clone size: -
D gene: TRBD1
V gene: TRBV2
CDR3 DNA: TGTGCCAGCAGCCTGCCGTTACGACAGGGGGCTGGGTCTTTAGAGACCCAGTACTTC
CDR3 protein: CASSLPLRQGAGSLETQYF

J gene: TRBJ2-7
clone size: -
D gene: TRBD1
V gene: TRBV28
CDR3 DNA: TGTGCCAGCTTTGGGACAGGGGCATCCTACGAGCAGTACTTC
CDR3 protein: CASFGTGASYEQYF

J gene: TRBJ2-5
clone size: -
D gene: TRBD2
V gene: TRBV7-2
CDR3 DNA: TGTGCCAGCAGCCCGGGGAGGGAAGAGACCCAGTACTTC
CDR3 protein: CASSPGREETQYF